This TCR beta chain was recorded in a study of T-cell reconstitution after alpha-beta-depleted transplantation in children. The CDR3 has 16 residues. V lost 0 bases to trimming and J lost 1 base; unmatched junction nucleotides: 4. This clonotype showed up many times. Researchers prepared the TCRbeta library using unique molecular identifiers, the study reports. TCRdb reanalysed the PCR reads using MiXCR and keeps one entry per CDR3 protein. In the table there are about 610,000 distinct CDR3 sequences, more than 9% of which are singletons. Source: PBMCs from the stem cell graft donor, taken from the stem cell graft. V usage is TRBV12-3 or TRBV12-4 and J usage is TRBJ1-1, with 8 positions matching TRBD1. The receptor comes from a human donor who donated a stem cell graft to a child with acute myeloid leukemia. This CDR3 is CASSLANRGGNTEAFF. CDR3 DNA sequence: TGTGCCAGCAGTTTAGCCAACAGGGGGGGGAACACTGAAGCTTTCTTT.